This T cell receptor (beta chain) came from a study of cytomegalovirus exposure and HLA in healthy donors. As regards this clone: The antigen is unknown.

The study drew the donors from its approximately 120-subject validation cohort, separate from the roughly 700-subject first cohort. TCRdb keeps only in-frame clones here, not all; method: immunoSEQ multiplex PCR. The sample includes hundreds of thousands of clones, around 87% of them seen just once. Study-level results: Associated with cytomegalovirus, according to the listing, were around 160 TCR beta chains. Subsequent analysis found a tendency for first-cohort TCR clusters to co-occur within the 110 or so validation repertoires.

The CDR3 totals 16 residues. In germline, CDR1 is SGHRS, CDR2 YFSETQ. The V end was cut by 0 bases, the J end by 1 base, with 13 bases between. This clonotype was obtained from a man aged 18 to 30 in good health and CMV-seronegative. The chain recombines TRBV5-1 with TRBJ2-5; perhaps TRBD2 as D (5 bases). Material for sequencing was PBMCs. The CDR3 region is CASSLGAIASQETQYF. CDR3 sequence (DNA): TGCGCCAGCAGCTTGGGCGCTATAGCGAGCCAAGAGACCCAGTACTTC.